The rows below give T cell receptor beta chains drawn from one sample of a study of control samples from healthy donors and cancer patients. Data came from immunoSEQ multiplex PCR; TCRdb stores just in-frame clones and leaves some out. Of 100,000 to 120,000 clones listed, 83% are singletons. The sample comprised blood. These receptors came from a woman aged 45-59 years in good health. CDR3s include the opening cysteine and the closing phenylalanine or tryptophan. A D gene is named only where the DNA matches it firmly. The size field is filled for only some rows; it gives once, few, many or a size class.

TRBD2	-	TRBV2	TRBJ2-4	TGTGCCAGCAGTAAACCGGGACTAGCGGGGAGAGGGAACATTCAGTACTTC	CASSKPGLAGRGNIQYF
-	-	TRBV20-1	TRBJ1-2	TGCAGTGCTAGTCCAAACCACTATGGCTACACCTTC	CSASPNHYGYTF
TRBD1	few	TRBV5-4	TRBJ1-2	TGTGCCAGCAGGTTCCTGGACAGGAGCTATGGCTACACCTTC	CASRFLDRSYGYTF
TRBD2	-	TRBV5-4	TRBJ2-3	TGTGCCAGCAGCTCTTCCCGGGACTATCGCACAGATACGCAGTATTTT	CASSSSRDYRTDTQYF
-	-	TRBV2	TRBJ2-3	TGTGCCAGCAGTACCTCCGTGGACCCCCTGGATACGCAGTATTTT	CASSTSVDPLDTQYF
TRBD1	-	TRBV5-6	TRBJ2-1	TGTGCCAGCAGCCAAGACAGGGGGCATCTTCTAGCGAAAAATGAGCAGTTCTTC	CASSQDRGHLLAKNEQFF
-	-	TRBV7-9	TRBJ2-7	TGTGCCAGCAGCTTCCGCGTGGGCACTATAACCTACGAGCAGTACTTC	CASSFRVGTITYEQYF
-	-	TRBV6-6	TRBJ2-2	TGTGCCAGCAGCAGGGTAACCGGGGAGCTGTTTTTT	CASSRVTGELFF
-	few	TRBV2	TRBJ2-1	TGTGCCAGCACTGTTCAGGGACCCAGCAATGAGCAGTTCTTC	CASTVQGPSNEQFF
-	once	TRBV6-5	TRBJ1-1	TGTGCCAGCAGTTGGGGCGCGAACACTGAAGCTTTCTTT	CASSWGANTEAFF
-	-	TRBV6-4	TRBJ1-1	TGTGCCAGCAGGCTCGACAGTAGTAGGAACACTGAAGCTTTCTTT	CASRLDSSRNTEAFF
-	once	TRBV12-5	TRBJ1-1	TGTGCTAGTGGTTCCGCCCGAGCGAACACTGAAGCTTTCTTT	CASGSARANTEAFF
TRBD2	-	TRBV10-3	TRBJ2-3	TGTGCCATCAGATTTAGCGGGACCACAGATACGCAGTATTTT	CAIRFSGTTDTQYF
-	-	TRBV11-2	TRBJ1-5	TGTGCCAGCAGCCGCTGGAGTAGTGAATATAGCAATCAGCCCCAGCATTTT	CASSRWSSEYSNQPQHF
-	once	TRBV14	TRBJ1-6	TGTGCCAGCAGCCAAGGGACAGCATATAATTCACCCCTCCACTTT	CASSQGTAYNSPLHF
TRBD2	-	TRBV11-2	TRBJ2-4	TGTGCCAGCAGCTTTAGCGGGAGCTTTTTCCTGGGCAAAAACATTCAGTACTTC	CASSFSGSFFLGKNIQYF
TRBD2	-	TRBV5-4	TRBJ2-5	TGTGCCAGCAGCTTGGCCGTACGGGGGGGGGTAGAGACCCAGTACTTC	CASSLAVRGGVETQYF
TRBD2	-	TRBV27	TRBJ2-7	TGTGCCAGCAGTTTATCGAGTGCTAGCGGTCCCGGTTACGAGCAGTACTTC	CASSLSSASGPGYEQYF
-	-	TRBV11-3	TRBJ1-4	TGTGCCAGCAGCTTAGAGGGGACGGATAATGAAAAACTGTTTTTT	CASSLEGTDNEKLFF
-	few	TRBV28	TRBJ1-3	TGTGCCAGCAGCCCCCCCCGGGCCTCTGGAAACACCATATATTTT	CASSPPRASGNTIYF
TRBD2	-	TRBV7-2	TRBJ2-2	TGTGCCAGCAGCATCGGGACTAGCATGGGCGGGGAGCTGTTTTTT	CASSIGTSMGGELFF
TRBD2	-	TRBV4-2	TRBJ2-7	TGTGCCAGCAGCCAAGAGAGAATGGGGGGGACCTACGAGCAGTACTTC	CASSQERMGGTYEQYF
TRBD1	few	TRBV27	TRBJ1-2	TGTGCCAGCAGTTACGGCTTCGGACAGGGGAACGACGGCTACACCTTC	CASSYGFGQGNDGYTF
-	-	TRBV2	TRBJ1-1	TGTGCCAGCACCCACTTTGGACAGATGAACACTGAAGCTTTCTTT	CASTHFGQMNTEAFF
TRBD1	-	TRBV7-2	TRBJ1-3	TGTGCCAGCAGCCTGGACAGGGGCCGCTCTGGAAACACCATATATTTT	CASSLDRGRSGNTIYF
-	-	TRBV28	TRBJ2-5	TGTGCCAGCAGCCCTACTAGAGGTGTAAAGACCCAGTACTTC	CASSPTRGVKTQYF
TRBD1	-	TRBV6-6	TRBJ1-4	TGTGCCAGCAGCTACGGGACAGGGCAAACTAATGAAAAACTGTTTTTT	CASSYGTGQTNEKLFF
-	-	TRBV4-3	TRBJ1-5	TGCGCCAGCAGCCAAGATGCCCTCAGGGGAGGTCAGCCCCAGCATTTT	CASSQDALRGGQPQHF
-	-	TRBV6-6	TRBJ1-1	TGTGCCAGCACTCAGACGGGGATGAACACTGAAGCTTTCTTT	CASTQTGMNTEAFF
TRBD1	-	TRBV5-4	TRBJ1-5	TGTGCCAGCAGCTCTGTACCCGACAGGGCCGGGTCAGCCCAGCATTTT	CASSSVPDRAGSAQHF
TRBD1	-	TRBV27	TRBJ1-6	TGTGCCAGCAGTTCTCAACAGGGGGTCTCCTATAATTCACCCCTCCACTTT	CASSSQQGVSYNSPLHF
-	few	TRBV7-3	TRBJ1-1	TGTGCCAGCAGCCTCAGACCAAGATCGAACACTGAAGCTTTCTTT	CASSLRPRSNTEAFF
TRBD1	-	TRBV19	TRBJ1-2	TGTGCCAGTAGTGAAGGACAGGGGTCTAATGGCTACACCTTC	CASSEGQGSNGYTF
-	-	TRBV21-1	TRBJ2-1	TGTGCCAGCAGCAAACGTGAGGGGGGAAACAATGAGCAGTTCTTC	CASSKREGGNNEQFF
-	-	TRBV30	TRBJ2-7	TGTGCCTGGAGTATGGTGAGGGACGAGCAGTACTTC	CAWSMVRDEQYF
TRBD2	-	TRBV7-9	TRBJ2-1	TGTGCCAGCAGCTTAGGGTATGGCGGGAGCTCCTACAATGAGCAGTTCTTC	CASSLGYGGSSYNEQFF
-	-	TRBV29-1	TRBJ2-3	TGCACCTACCAACGGGACAGCACAGATACGCAGTATTTT	CTYQRDSTDTQYF
-	-	TRBV3-1/TRBV3-2	TRBJ2-1	TGTGCCAGCAGCCAATATCCCAATGAGCAGTTCTTC	CASSQYPNEQFF
-	-	TRBV10-3	TRBJ1-6	TGTGCCATCAGTGAGGGGAGCGGATATAATTCACCCCTCCACTTT	CAISEGSGYNSPLHF
-	few	TRBV19	TRBJ2-7	TGTGCCAGTAGTCCGGGGGCCGGGACCTACGAGCAGTACTTC	CASSPGAGTYEQYF
-	-	TRBV5-1	TRBJ2-3	TGCGCCAGCAGCTTGGGGGACCCCACAGATACGCAGTATTTT	CASSLGDPTDTQYF
-	many	TRBV11-2	TRBJ2-7	TGTGCCAGCAGCTTAGCTGAACCGGGGACCTCCGAGCAGTACTTC	CASSLAEPGTSEQYF
TRBD1	-	TRBV29-1	TRBJ1-2	TGCAGCGTCCCGGGACAGGGGGCCTTTGGCTACACCTTC	CSVPGQGAFGYTF
TRBD1	few	TRBV7-9	TRBJ2-1	TGTGCCAGCAGCACCTGGACAGGGGGCAATGAGCAGTTCTTC	CASSTWTGGNEQFF
-	-	TRBV4-2	TRBJ1-1	TGTGCCAGCAGCCAGGCCACAGGGAACACTGAAGCTTTCTTT	CASSQATGNTEAFF
TRBD1	few	TRBV5-6	TRBJ2-5	TGTGCCAGCAGCAGGGACAGGCGCGGGACCCAGTACTTC	CASSRDRRGTQYF
-	-	TRBV21-1	TRBJ1-3	TGTGCCAGCAGCTTCCGATATAGACAGGGGAAAGGAAACACCATATATTTT	CASSFRYRQGKGNTIYF
-	-	TRBV4-1	TRBJ1-1	TGCGCCAGCAGCCAAGATCGCAGGGAAACTGAAGCTTTCTTT	CASSQDRRETEAFF